This is a list of T cell receptor beta chains from one sample in a study of T cell repertoires in cytomegalovirus infection. The antigens these receptors bind are not known. TCRdb re-analysed the reads in MiXCR, keeping a single row per CDR3 protein. The sample records about 47,000 distinct CDR3 sequences, roughly 18% being singletons. The sequencing used CD8+ T cells from cultured PBMCs, collected from culture after CMV antigen stimulation. These receptors came from a human donor in good health (CMV status not recorded). Some clones in this sample may be carry-over from other donors' samples. CDR3s include the opening cysteine and the closing phenylalanine or tryptophan. Size is omitted from some rows. Given values are once, few, many or a class for expanded clones.

V	size	J	CDR3
TRBV30	few	TRBJ2-6	CACRSRLSGANVLTF
TRBV6-2/TRBV6-3	many	TRBJ1-5	CASSYEAVAQHF
TRBV7-8	many	TRBJ1-1	CASSALTGIMNTEAFF
TRBV7-6	few	TRBJ1-3	CASSLGQGNTIYF
TRBV27	few	TRBJ2-7	CASSSGTPVDEQYF
TRBV6-5	many	TRBJ1-2	CASSLRDDSNYGYTF
TRBV27	many	TRBJ2-7	CASSLPGQGEQYF
TRBV4-3	.	TRBJ2-4	CASSQGQGNIQYF
TRBV27	few	TRBJ2-1	CASSSGSHEQFF
TRBV24-1	few	TRBJ2-7	CATSDWVQRVSSYEQYF
TRBV27	few	TRBJ2-3	CASSLLSTDTQYF
TRBV28	.	TRBJ2-7	CATHSGDFYEQYF
TRBV18	.	TRBJ2-1	CASSQRAKDNEQFF
TRBV12-3/TRBV12-4	many	TRBJ1-2	CASKLGSKNYGYTF
TRBV5-4	few	TRBJ2-7	CASSFSGGASYEQYF
TRBV7-2	many	TRBJ2-7	CASSLWASSSSYEQYF
TRBV20-1	.	TRBJ2-5	CSAREGLAARTQYF
TRBV6-2/TRBV6-3	.	TRBJ1-1	CASSYSTRMGAFF
TRBV7-9	many	TRBJ2-5	CASIEGPGETQYF
TRBV7-2	many	TRBJ1-1	CASSLSSRPLQNTEAFF
TRBV14	many	TRBJ2-1	CASSPQGGGNEQFF
TRBV6-2/TRBV6-3	many	TRBJ2-2	CASSYPSATPNTGELFF
TRBV14	many	TRBJ2-1	CASGPGTGIEQFF
TRBV7-6	few	TRBJ2-7	CASSLDVQSYEQYF
TRBV20-1	few	TRBJ1-1	CSASTPQGAAEAFF
TRBV7-6	.	TRBJ2-1	CASSLAAARNEQFF
TRBV11-2	many	TRBJ1-1	CASSLDRRTEAFF
TRBV3-1	once	TRBJ2-7	CASSPGQGRFYEQYF
TRBV4-3	many	TRBJ1-2	CASSQDWAPASNYGYTF
TRBV6-2/TRBV6-3	.	TRBJ1-2	CASSSAPEIGYGYTF
TRBV3-1	few	TRBJ2-6	CASSQDFALRGSAGANVLTF